This record looks at one T cell receptor (beta chain) sequence and its context. The sample is drawn from a study of identical twins. CDR1 and CDR2 from the germline V gene are SGHTA and FQGNSA. V lost 8 bases, J lost 3 bases, and 16 bases lay in between. The CDR3 runs to 15 residues. TCRdb reanalysed the 5' RACE reads using MiXCR and keeps one entry per CDR3 protein. The table records a few hundred thousand distinct CDR3 sequences, approximately 10% of them present only once. These data were likewise used in another study, on yellow fever vaccine responses in identical twins.

The chain employs TRBV7-2 and TRBJ2-2, with D possibly TRBD2 on 7 matching bases. This TCR was recovered from a woman aged 18-29 years in good health. The sample was PBMCs. The CDR3 protein is CASGSRGADTGELFF. CDR3 DNA: TGTGCCAGCGGCTCCCGGGGGGCCGACACCGGGGAGCTGTTTTTT.